The 26 T cell receptor beta chains reported below all come from one sample, sequenced in a study of circulating and synovial CD4+ cells in juvenile arthritis. Method: immunoSEQ multiplex PCR; TCRdb's copy keeps in-frame clones and lacks some. Here the sample spans tens of thousands of clones, roughly 93% being singletons. Material for sequencing was CD4+ T cells from blood. The receptors were gathered from a human donor with juvenile idiopathic arthritis.

The J gene is TRBJ2-5, the V gene TRBV7-8; the match to TRBD1 covers 8 bases. V lost 5 bases to trimming and J lost 5 bases; unmatched junction nucleotides: 25. CDR3 size: 20 residues. Looked up from germline, CDR1 is SGHVS and CDR2 is FQNEAQ. The CDR3 coding sequence is TGTGCCAGCAGCCCCCTGCTAACAGGGGGTAGGGGGTCGGGTGTGGAGACCCAGTACTTC. This translates into CASSPLLTGGRGSGVETQYF.

V and J are TRBV5-1 and TRBJ2-7, with 8 bases aligning to TRBD1. V trimming: 4 bases; J trimming: 0 bases; junction bases outside the gene matches: 0. Germline V gives CDR1 SGHRS, CDR2 YFSETQ. The CDR3 runs to 13 residues. The CDR3 sequence: CASSGTGSYEQYF. The CDR3 DNA is TGCGCCAGCAGCGGGACAGGCTCCTACGAGCAGTACTTC.

This chain links TRBV19 with TRBJ1-1, with a weak D call TRBD1 (5 bases). With 6 bases removed from V and 1 base from J, the gap between germline ends came to 9 bases. CDR3 length: 13 residues. The germline gives CDR1 LNHDA, CDR2 SQIVND (reference sequence). The CDR3 protein is CASSHTGNTEAFF. The CDR3 nucleotides are TGTGCCAGTAGCCATACAGGGAACACTGAAGCTTTCTTT. Looking up the rest from reference TRBV19 and TRBJ1-1 gives the full variable domain: DGGITQSPKYLFRKEGQNVTLSCEQNLNHDAMYWYRQDPGQGLRLIYYSQIVNDFQKGDIAEGYSVSREKKESFPLTVTSAQKNPTAFYLCASSHTGNTEAFFGQGTRLTVV.

This chain uses TRBV5-1 with TRBJ2-7; TRBD2 agrees at 7 bases. From germline, CDR1 is SGHRS and CDR2 YFSETQ. The CDR3 spans 17 residues. Trimming cost V 1 base and J 8 bases; bases outside gene matches: 18. The CDR3 sequence: CASSLPERLEPGGQQYF. CDR3 bases: TGCGCCAGCAGCTTGCCGGAGCGTTTGGAGCCGGGGGGACAGCAGTACTTC.

This clone was seen once. The rearrangement uses TRBV5-1 and TRBJ2-3, with 7 bases aligning to TRBD2. This CDR3 region has 17 residues. V lost 0 bases to trimming and J lost 3 bases; unmatched junction nucleotides: 10. Germline V CDR1 and CDR2: SGHRS, YFSETQ. For the CDR3, the DNA is TGCGCCAGCAGCTTGGTTTCCGGCGGGAGAGGTACAGATACGCAGTATTTT. This gives the protein CASSLVSGGRGTDTQYF.

V and J are TRBV9 and TRBJ1-1, with 9 bases matching TRBD1. Germline assignment: CDR1 SGDLS and CDR2 YYNGEE. The length of the CDR3 is 13 residues. V lost 3 bases and J lost 5; bases outside the gene matches: 2. The CDR3 DNA sequence: TGTGCCAGCAGCGACAGGGGGCAAACTGAAGCTTTCTTT. Encoded protein: CASSDRGQTEAFF. Together with reference TRBV9 and TRBJ1-1, the CDR3 gives the full variable domain: DSGVTQTPKHLITATGQRVTLRCSPRSGDLSVYWYQQSLDQGLQFLIQYYNGEERAKGNILERFSAQQFPDLHSELNLSSLELGDSALYFCASSDRGQTEAFFGQGTRLTVV.

The chain recombines TRBV11-2 with TRBJ1-1; 9 positions agree with TRBD1. CDR1 SGHAT and CDR2 FQNNGV come from the germline V gene. CDR3 length: 15 residues. V shed 5 bases, J shed 3 bases, and the junction held 7 bases outside the gene matches. CDR3 nucleotides: TGTGCCAGCAGCAAGAGGACAGGGGCCGACACTGAAGCTTTCTTT. Amino acids: CASSKRTGADTEAFF.

CDR3 loop: CASSPGAFGTQYF. The CDR3 nucleotides are TGTGCCAGCAGCCCAGGGGCTTTCGGGACCCAGTACTTC. The J gene is TRBJ2-5, the V gene TRBV11-3, with a tentative D call TRBD1 (6 bases). CDR3 length: 13 amino acids. CDR1 is SGHNT, CDR2 YENEEA, per germline. Trimming removed 5 bases from V and 7 bases from J, with 14 bases in between. The full variable domain, its missing parts supplied by reference TRBV11-3 and TRBJ2-5, is EAGVVQSPRYKIIEKKQPVAFWCNPISGHNTLYWYLQNLGQGPELLIRYENEEAVDDSQLPKDRFSAERLKGVDSTLKIQPAELGDSAVYLCASSPGAFGTQYFGPGTRLLVL.

This sequence joins TRBV5-1 and TRBJ2-1; TRBD1 might be the D (6 bases). The CDR3 covers 13 residues. The germline CDR1 and CDR2 sequences are SGHRS and YFSETQ. V gave up 0 bases and J gave up 10 bases, with 11 bases separating them. The DNA of the CDR3 is TGCGCCAGCAGCTTGGAAAGCAGGGGAGAGCAGTTCTTC. Amino acids: CASSLESRGEQFF.

This clone was observed a single time. This rearrangement joins TRBV5-1 to TRBJ2-6; 7 bases align to TRBD1. Trimming cost V 6 bases and J 1 base; bases outside gene matches: 13. The germline V gene has CDR1 SGHRS and CDR2 YFSETQ. This CDR3 comprises 18 residues. The DNA of the CDR3 is TGCGCCAGCACTCCTATGACAGGGAGTGGGTCTGGGGCCAACGTCCTGACTTTC. It translates to CASTPMTGSGSGANVLTF.

V is TRBV18 and J is TRBJ2-7; D not certain. CDR1 is KGHSH, CDR2 LQKENI, per germline. Deletions cut 1 base from V and 1 base from J, with 5 bases between. The CDR3 has 13 residues. The CDR3 loop reads CASSPQTSYEQYF. As DNA, the CDR3 is TGTGCCAGCTCACCACAAACTTCCTACGAGCAGTACTTC.

The chain links TRBV5-1 to TRBJ2-1; 9 bases align to TRBD1. Germline V lookup: CDR1 SGHRS, CDR2 YFSETQ. Unmatched junction bases numbered 10, after V lost 0 bases and J lost 0 bases. The CDR3 totals 19 residues. The CDR3 loop reads CASSLGTGGSLSSYNEQFF. In DNA form, the CDR3 reads TGCGCCAGCAGCTTGGGCACAGGGGGCAGTCTGAGCTCCTACAATGAGCAGTTCTTC.

The V call is TRBV28, the J call TRBJ2-7; D unclear. CDR3 length equals 14 residues. V was trimmed by 6 bases and J by 0 bases, leaving 12 bases between them. Germline V gives CDR1 MDHEN, CDR2 SYDVKM. The CDR3 DNA is TGTGCCAGCAGAAGCCCCCATAGCTCCTACGAGCAGTACTTC. Amino acids: CASRSPHSSYEQYF.

This clone is a singleton in its sample. Here the CDR3 DNA reads TGCAGTGCTCGGGTCACAGATACGCAGTATTTT. Amino acids: CSARVTDTQYF. V is TRBV20-1 and J is TRBJ2-3; D unclear. The length of the CDR3 is 11 residues. V shed 5 bases and J shed 2 bases, with 5 bases lying between them. Per germline, CDR1 DFQATT and CDR2 SNEGSKA (reference sequence).

This clone was seen once. J is TRBJ2-2 and V is TRBV5-1; TRBD1 is a possible D gene (6 bases). V dropped 1 base and J dropped 4 bases, with 11 bases sitting between them. The CDR3 runs 15 residues. Germline assignment: CDR1 SGHRS and CDR2 YFSETQ. The CDR3 spells CASSLSQGSTGELFF. The CDR3 DNA reads as TGCGCCAGCAGCTTGTCACAGGGAAGCACCGGGGAGCTGTTTTTT. Variable domain in full (rest from reference TRBV5-1 and TRBJ2-2): KAGVTQTPRYLIKTRGQQVTLSCSPISGHRSVSWYQQTPGQGLQFLFEYFSETQRNKGNFPGRFSGRQFSNSRSEMNVSTLELGDSALYLCASSLSQGSTGELFFGEGSRLTVL.

The J gene is TRBJ1-5, the V gene TRBV5-1; D gene unclear. V was shortened by 0 bases and J by 10 bases, with 11 bases between the two germline ends. Germline loops: CDR1 SGHRS, CDR2 YFSETQ. CDR3 size: 13 residues. CDR3 in DNA: TGCGCCAGCAGCTTGGAGGCGGGAAGTCCCCAGCATTTT. This sequence encodes CASSLEAGSPQHF.

This chain connects TRBV4-1 to TRBJ1-1; D might be TRBD1 (6 bases). Trimming pared 5 bases from V and 5 bases from J, leaving 18 bases between. Germline V CDR1 and CDR2: MGHRA, YSYEKL. The CDR3 loop spans 15 amino acids. CDR3 in amino acids: CASSSVGGLSTEAFF. DNA of the CDR3: TGCGCCAGCAGCTCAGTCGGGGGGCTGAGTACTGAAGCTTTCTTT.

The rearrangement uses TRBV6-1 and TRBJ1-3, with D possibly TRBD1 on 5 matching bases. The V and J ends lost 2 bases and 5 bases respectively, with 19 bases between them. The CDR3 has 17 residues. In germline, CDR1 is MNHNS, CDR2 SASEGT. DNA of the CDR3: TGTGCCAGCAGTGAATTTGGGCAGGGCGATAGGAGAAACACCATATATTTT. It is translated as CASSEFGQGDRRNTIYF.

The chain joins TRBV9 to TRBJ2-3; 7 bases align to TRBD1. Looked up from germline, CDR1 is SGDLS and CDR2 is YYNGEE. V was pared by 0 bases and J by 2 bases, with 9 bases of the junction left unmatched. The CDR3 loop spans 17 amino acids. The CDR3 coding sequence is TGTGCCAGCAGCGTAGGGAATAGTGACAGGGCCACAGATACGCAGTATTTT. Translating gives CASSVGNSDRATDTQYF.

The chain recombines TRBV10-2 with TRBJ2-2; tentative D call: TRBD1 (5 bases). V lost 2 bases and J 2 bases, leaving 6 bases between the germline ends. The CDR3 is 14 amino acids. CDR1 and CDR2 from the germline V gene are WSHSY and SAAADI. The CDR3 DNA is TGCGCCAGCAGTGAGAGGACAAACACCGGGGAGCTGTTTTTT. Its translation: CASSERTNTGELFF.

This chain links TRBV11-2 with TRBJ2-3; TRBD2 matches at 7 bases. The CDR3 runs 16 residues. V lost 5 bases and J lost 2; bases outside the gene matches: 10. Germline-derived CDR1 and CDR2 are SGHAT and FQNNGV. The CDR3 loop reads CASSPTQGLVTDTQYF. CDR3 nucleotide sequence: TGTGCCAGCAGCCCCACGCAAGGACTAGTCACAGATACGCAGTATTTT.

The rearrangement joins TRBV28 to TRBJ1-5, with D uncertain. V dropped 10 bases and J dropped 9 bases, with 13 bases sitting between them. CDR3 length: 11 amino acids. The V gene's germline CDR1 is MDHEN and CDR2 SYDVKM. CDR3 nucleotide sequence: TGTGCCACCCTATCTGTTGGGCCCCAGCATTTT. It codes for CATLSVGPQHF.

This clone was counted only a few times. The V and J genes are TRBV14 and TRBJ2-1; 8 bases map to TRBD1. This CDR3 region has 16 residues. Germline V gene data show CDR1 as SGHDN and CDR2 as FVKESK. Germline trimming cut 0 bases from V and 4 bases from J; bases unmatched to any gene: 5. The CDR3 DNA follows: TGTGCCAGCAGCCAAGATCTCAGGGGGCCGTACAATGAGCAGTTCTTC. Protein product: CASSQDLRGPYNEQFF.

V usage is TRBV7-2 and J usage is TRBJ2-7; D possibly corresponds to TRBD1 (6 bases). Trimming took off 1 base at V and 1 base at J, with 11 bases between the two ends. This CDR3 spans 15 amino acids. Germline values: CDR1 SGHTA, CDR2 FQGNSA. Here the CDR3 reads CASSLGQGLSYEQYF. The CDR3 DNA is TGTGCCAGCAGCTTAGGCCAGGGGTTGTCCTACGAGCAGTACTTC.

J is TRBJ2-2 and V is TRBV9; possible D gene TRBD2, 6 bases. The V gene's germline CDR1 is SGDLS and CDR2 YYNGEE. Trimming shortened V by 0 bases and J by 2 bases, and 8 bases separated the two germline ends. This CDR3 comprises 15 residues. The CDR3: CASSVEGGNTGELFF. The CDR3, as DNA: TGTGCCAGCAGCGTAGAGGGAGGCAACACCGGGGAGCTGTTTTTT.

This clone showed up just once. The chain employs TRBV5-6 and TRBJ2-3, with TRBD2 matching over 9 bases. This CDR3 has 16 residues. Unmatched junction bases numbered 4, after V lost 0 bases and J lost 2 bases. Looked up from germline, CDR1 is SGHDT and CDR2 is YYEEEE. CDR3 loop: CASSLGAGGFTDTQYF. The CDR3 DNA sequence: TGTGCCAGCAGCTTGGGAGCGGGAGGTTTCACAGATACGCAGTATTTT.